The sequence of this T cell receptor beta chain was determined in a study of T-cell reconstitution after alpha-beta-depleted transplantation in children. Per the germline V gene, CDR1 is SGDLS and CDR2 is YYNGEE. The CDR3 sequence is 15 residues long. With 1 base removed from V and 0 bases from J, the gap between germline ends came to 5 bases. Preparation of the TCRbeta library was carried out with unique molecular identifiers. TCRdb reanalysed the PCR reads using MiXCR and keeps one entry per CDR3 protein. The repertoire holds about 110,000 distinct CDR3 sequences, with approximately 6.6% as singletons. Whole-study results and caveats: Alpha-beta T cells about two months after transplant reportedly derived from several hundred expanded graft clones. For some patients, TCRbeta diversity was high at day 60 because of recipient T cells and thymic progenitors that survived.

This clonotype was recorded at least ten times. What it binds is not known. V is TRBV9 and J is TRBJ2-6; TRBD1 might be the D (5 bases). The sequence was collected from a male patient aged 2-15 years who had a stem cell transplant for acute lymphoblastic leukemia, so the T cells may come from the graft donor. Sequences were derived from PBMCs, mostly from graft donor cells, sampled 360 days after TCRalphabeta/CD19-depleted stem cell transplant. CDR3: CASSVTGSGANVLTF. CDR3 DNA: TGTGCCAGCAGCGTAACAGGCTCTGGGGCCAACGTCCTGACTTTC.